The 26 T cell receptor beta chains below come from one sample, sequenced in a study of shared clonotypes between healthy human individuals. Repertoires were generated with immunoSEQ multiplex PCR, while TCRdb's copy carries only in-frame clones and drops some. Among more than 400,000 clones listed, over 70% were seen once. Material for sequencing was PBMCs. Receptors were obtained from a woman aged 35 to 49 in good health. Some clones in this sample may be carry-over from other donors' samples.

Turning to this clone: One base separates it from a far larger clone, so it is likely a read error. The chain is built from TRBV5-6 and TRBJ1-3; D remains unclear. This CDR3 contains 14 residues. Germline loops: CDR1 SGHDT, CDR2 YYEEEE. The CDR3 region has the DNA TGTGCCGGCAGCCGGACCCAAACGGGAAACACCATATATTTT. Its protein is CAGSRTQTGNTIYF.

This clone was recorded many times. V usage is TRBV4-3 and J usage is TRBJ2-7; D is uncertain. There are 14 residues in the CDR3. From germline, CDR1 is LGHNA and CDR2 YSLEER. With 0 bases removed from V and 2 bases from J, the gap between germline ends came to 8 bases. CDR3 residues: CASSQDLGPYEQYF. The CDR3 nucleotides are TGCGCCAGCAGCCAAGATCTCGGACCCTACGAGCAGTACTTC.

The rearrangement joins TRBV28 to TRBJ1-3; TRBD1 might be the D (5 bases). This CDR3 is 18 amino acids long. Germline V gene sequence: CDR1 MDHEN, CDR2 SYDVKM. Between the trimmed V and J ends, which lost 5 bases and 4 bases, there was a span of 24 bases. The CDR3 sequence: CASSATLGPNSSGNTIYF. CDR3 DNA sequence: TGTGCCAGCAGTGCTACTCTGGGGCCCAATTCCTCCGGAAACACCATATATTTT.

Only one count was recorded for this clone. The chain couples TRBV30 to TRBJ2-1, with TRBD2 identical over 7 bases. The junction had 6 bases not matched to a gene; V was cut back by 3 bases and J by 7 bases. Germline values: CDR1 GTSNPN, CDR2 SVGIG (reference sequence). The CDR3 extends over 13 amino acids. The CDR3 sequence is CAWRNLAANEQFF. In nucleotides, the CDR3 is TGTGCCTGGAGAAACCTAGCGGCGAATGAGCAGTTCTTC.

This chain uses TRBV5-1 with TRBJ1-4; D not resolved. This CDR3 has 15 residues. Trimming took off 4 bases at V and 2 bases at J, with 12 bases between the two ends. The germline gives CDR1 SGHRS, CDR2 YFSETQ. CDR3 region: CASSPLTMTNEKLFF. The DNA of the CDR3 is TGCGCCAGCAGCCCCCTGACAATGACTAATGAAAAACTGTTTTTT. The full variable domain, its missing parts supplied by reference TRBV5-1 and TRBJ1-4, is KAGVTQTPRYLIKTRGQQVTLSCSPISGHRSVSWYQQTPGQGLQFLFEYFSETQRNKGNFPGRFSGRQFSNSRSEMNVSTLELGDSALYLCASSPLTMTNEKLFFGSGTQLSVL.

V is TRBV28 and J is TRBJ2-1; D is possibly TRBD1 (5 bases). CDR1 and CDR2 (germline): MDHEN, SYDVKM. V lost 7 bases to trimming and J lost 3 bases, with 16 bases between them. This CDR3 is 15 amino acids long. The CDR3 bases are TGTGCCAGCACCCTATGGGGCAGCCGCTACAATGAGCAGTTCTTC. Translated, it gives CASTLWGSRYNEQFF.

The genes are TRBV6-5 and TRBJ2-1, with TRBD2 matching 11 bases. The CDR3 is made up of 15 amino acids. Per germline, CDR1 MNHEY and CDR2 SVGAGI. With 7 bases clipped from V and 5 bases from J, the junction kept 7 bases outside the gene matches. CDR3 amino acids: CASTSGLAGHNEQFF. The CDR3 nucleotides read TGTGCCAGCACCTCAGGACTAGCGGGCCACAATGAGCAGTTCTTC.

The rearrangement joins TRBV5-1 to TRBJ2-3; D unresolved. The V gene lost 2 bases and the J gene lost 2 bases, with 9 bases spanning the gap. CDR1 and CDR2 (germline): SGHRS, YFSETQ. The CDR3 runs 14 residues. CDR3 loop: CASSFNSYTDTQYF. CDR3 nucleotide sequence: TGCGCCAGCAGCTTTAACAGCTACACAGATACGCAGTATTTT. The full variable domain, in which reference TRBV5-1 and TRBJ2-3 provide the parts outside the CDR3, is KAGVTQTPRYLIKTRGQQVTLSCSPISGHRSVSWYQQTPGQGLQFLFEYFSETQRNKGNFPGRFSGRQFSNSRSEMNVSTLELGDSALYLCASSFNSYTDTQYFGPGTRLTVL.

The V gene is TRBV29-1, the J gene TRBJ2-1, with TRBD2 matching over 11 bases. The trim removed 4 bases at V and 6 bases at J, leaving 2 bases unmatched. The CDR3 covers 13 residues. Germline CDR1 SQVTM, CDR2 ANQGSEA. This CDR3 reads CSVVAGGINEQFF. The CDR3, as DNA: TGCAGCGTTGTAGCGGGAGGGATCAATGAGCAGTTCTTC.

CDR3 DNA sequence: TGTGCCAGCAGCCCAGCGGGAGACTACGAGCAGTACTTC. Its translation is CASSPAGDYEQYF. The V gene is TRBV5-4, the J gene TRBJ2-7; 8 bases are shared with TRBD2. The CDR3 runs to 13 residues. Trimming took 4 bases from V and 3 from J; bases not matched to a gene: 3. Germline V gene data show CDR1 as SGHNT and CDR2 as YYREEE (reference sequence).

This clone was observed a handful of times. V and J are TRBV5-8 and TRBJ2-1, with D hard to call. The CDR3 has 14 amino acids. CDR1 is SGHTS and CDR2 is YDEGEE in the germline V gene. The V gene lost 2 bases and the J gene lost 3 bases, with 9 bases spanning the gap. CDR3 nucleotide sequence: TGTGCCAGCAGCTTAGACCGCTTCTACAATGAGCAGTTCTTC. It encodes CASSLDRFYNEQFF.

As concerns this clone: One base separates it from a far larger clone, so it is likely a read error. The V call is TRBV9, the J call TRBJ2-2; 8 nucleotides line up with TRBD2. The V gene's germline CDR1 is SGDLS and CDR2 YYNGEE. The CDR3 is 16 amino acids. The V and J ends lost 4 bases and 6 bases, in that order; junction bases with no gene match: 11. Here the CDR3 reads CASSISAGGSAGELFF. Written as DNA, the CDR3 is TGTGCCAGCAGCATTTCGGCGGGAGGTTCTGCCGGGGAGCTGTTTTTT. The variable domain in full, completed from reference TRBV9 and TRBJ2-2, reads DSGVTQTPKHLITATGQRVTLRCSPRSGDLSVYWYQQSLDQGLQFLIQYYNGEERAKGNILERFSAQQFPDLHSELNLSSLELGDSALYFCASSISAGGSAGELFFGEGSRLTVL.

The rearrangement joins TRBV7-9 to TRBJ2-1; no reliable D call. The V gene's germline CDR1 is SEHNR and CDR2 FQNEAQ (reference sequence). The CDR3 has 12 residues. V lost 4 bases and J lost 8, with 9 bases in between. The CDR3 spells CASSSYRDEQFF. CDR3 nucleotides: TGTGCCAGCAGCTCGTATCGCGATGAGCAGTTCTTC.

This clone was recorded a few times. One junction end disagrees with the germline gene, perhaps due to a read error. The chain combines TRBV19 with TRBJ2-2; 10 positions agree with TRBD2. Germline values: CDR1 LNHDA, CDR2 SQIVND (reference sequence). CDR3 length: 16 amino acids. CDR3 sequence reads: CASSRGTSGNAGELFF. The CDR3 DNA reads as TGTGCCAGTAGTAGGGGAACTAGCGGGAACGCCGGGGAGCTGTTTTTT.

With respect to this clone: Other DNA sequences from this sample encode an identical CDR3 as well. The chain combines TRBV28 with TRBJ1-2, with D possibly being TRBD1 (5 bases). V lost 3 bases, J lost 8 bases, and 10 bases lay in between. The CDR3 consists of 12 residues. Germline assignment: CDR1 MDHEN and CDR2 SYDVKM. CDR3 in DNA: TGTGCCAGCAGTTTGGGCCAGGGAGGCTACACCTTC. It codes for CASSLGQGGYTF.

J is TRBJ2-3 and V is TRBV5-1; D is unclear. The germline V and J ends were trimmed by 1 base and 4 bases, with 16 bases remaining between them. Per the germline V gene, CDR1 is SGHRS and CDR2 is YFSETQ. This CDR3 comprises 16 residues. For the CDR3, the DNA is TGCGCCAGCAGCTTGAAGGCCCCCGGCCGGTCAGATACGCAGTATTTT. Encoded protein: CASSLKAPGRSDTQYF.

This clone was detected only a few times. The sample has other DNA sequences that encode this CDR3 too. This chain joins TRBV30 and TRBJ2-2; D is unresolved. Germline V gene lookup returns CDR1 GTSNPN and CDR2 SVGIG (reference sequence). V lost 0 bases and J lost 8, with 4 bases in between. The CDR3 extends over 11 amino acids. The CDR3 sequence: CAWSVLGELFF. The CDR3 region has the DNA TGTGCCTGGAGTGTACTAGGGGAGCTGTTTTTT.

V and J are TRBV14 and TRBJ2-5; 14 bases match TRBD2. This CDR3 has 16 amino acids. From germline, CDR1 is SGHDN and CDR2 FVKESK. V lost 4 bases, J lost 5 bases, and 6 bases stayed unmatched. The CDR3 region has the DNA TGTGCCAGCAGCCCACGACTAGCGGGAGGGCCGGAGACCCAGTACTTC. This encodes CASSPRLAGGPETQYF.

This chain links TRBV9 with TRBJ2-7, with a weak D call TRBD2 (5 bases). V was trimmed by 0 bases and J by 0 bases, leaving 7 bases between them. Germline V gives CDR1 SGDLS, CDR2 YYNGEE. This CDR3 is built from 14 residues. The CDR3 sequence: CASSVGTYSYEQYF. CDR3 coding DNA: TGTGCCAGCAGCGTAGGGACTTACTCCTACGAGCAGTACTTC.

There are a few counts of this clone. This chain joins TRBV28 and TRBJ1-1, with D uncertain. Trimming removed 7 bases at V and 2 bases at J, with 11 bases between. The CDR3 has 13 amino acids. Germline V gene sequence: CDR1 MDHEN, CDR2 SYDVKM. CDR3 region: CASNSAGNTEAFF. DNA for the CDR3: TGTGCCAGCAACTCAGCAGGAAACACTGAAGCTTTCTTT.

The V call is TRBV4-2, the J call TRBJ2-6; 9 nucleotides agree with TRBD2. Per the germline V gene, CDR1 is LGHNA and CDR2 is YNFKEQ. The V and J ends lost 4 bases and 4 bases, in that order; junction bases with no gene match: 17. CDR3 length equals 20 residues. CDR3 sequence: CASSRPPGIAGATGANVLTF. The CDR3 region has the DNA TGTGCCAGCAGCCGGCCCCCGGGGATAGCGGGAGCAACAGGGGCCAACGTCCTGACTTTC.

The chain carries TRBV5-1 and TRBJ1-1, with no clear D. The CDR3 length is 14 residues. Deletions cut 0 bases from V and 1 base from J, with 7 bases between. Germline CDR1 reads SGHRS; CDR2 reads YFSETQ. CDR3 DNA sequence: TGCGCCAGCAGCTTGGAACCGGCGAACACTGAAGCTTTCTTT. Its protein is CASSLEPANTEAFF.

As to this clone: A far larger clone is one base from this, pointing to a likely read error. Different DNA sequences within this sample yield the same CDR3. The chain carries TRBV28 and TRBJ1-2; D is undetermined. Germline-derived CDR1 and CDR2 are MDHEN and SYDVKM. The CDR3 covers 14 residues. V was pared by 4 bases and J by 4 bases, with 13 bases between. CDR3 protein: CASSSPGRSYGYTF. In DNA form, the CDR3 reads TGTGCCAGCAGTTCGCCCGGAAGATCCTATGGCTACACCTTC.

CDR3 sequence: CASSKKQGGTEAFF. The CDR3 DNA sequence: TGTGCCAGCAGTAAAAAACAGGGGGGGACTGAAGCTTTCTTT. The rearrangement links TRBV6-6 to TRBJ1-1; 8 bases fit TRBD1. Germline V gene lookup returns CDR1 MNHNY and CDR2 SVGAGI (reference sequence). The CDR3 runs to 14 residues. The V segment lost 5 bases and the J segment 5 bases; nucleotides outside the gene matches: 7.

This clone was picked up many times. This sample includes further DNA sequences coding for the same CDR3. V gene TRBV28 combines with J gene TRBJ1-2; D call uncertain. Trimming removed 6 bases at V and 7 bases at J, with 9 bases between. The CDR3 is made up of 11 amino acids. The germline V gene has CDR1 MDHEN and CDR2 SYDVKM. The CDR3 spells CASRPTRGYTF. In DNA form, the CDR3 reads TGTGCCAGCAGACCTACACGTGGCTACACCTTC.

This clone has only one observation. CDR3 region: CASSLRGIRETQYF. The DNA for the CDR3 is TGTGCCAGCAGTTTACGGGGGATTCGGGAGACCCAGTACTTC. The V call is TRBV28, the J call TRBJ2-5, with D possibly matching TRBD2 (6 bases). The CDR3 covers 14 residues. The germline V gene encodes CDR1 MDHEN and CDR2 SYDVKM. V was pared by 2 bases and J by 5 bases, with 12 bases between. Supplemented by reference TRBV28 and TRBJ2-5, the full variable domain reads DVKVTQSSRYLVKRTGEKVFLECVQDMDHENMFWYRQDPGLGLRLIYFSYDVKMKEKGDIPEGYSVSREKKERFSLILESASTNQTSMYLCASSLRGIRETQYFGPGTRLLVL.